These 8 T cell receptor beta chains were all obtained from the same sample, sequenced in a study of blood T cell repertoires in COVID-19. TCRdb's copy holds only in-frame clones and misses some; the assay was immunoSEQ multiplex PCR. The data contain more than 200,000 clones, roughly 84% of them singletons. The sequencing input was peripheral blood. These receptor sequences come from a man in his fifties with active or convalescent COVID-19.

This rearrangement joins TRBV9 to TRBJ2-7; 7 bases line up with TRBD1. CDR1 and CDR2 from the germline V gene are SGDLS and YYNGEE. Trimming removed 4 bases from V and 4 bases from J; junction bases left unmatched: 8. This CDR3 has 14 amino acids. The CDR3 coding sequence is TGTGCCAGCAGCTTCCGGGACAGCAATTACGAGCAGTACTTC. Amino acids: CASSFRDSNYEQYF.

The rearrangement uses TRBV27 and TRBJ2-1, with D uncertain. The CDR3 has 11 amino acids. Germline lookup yields CDR1 MNHEY and CDR2 SMNVEV (reference sequence). Trimming removed 6 bases from V and 7 bases from J, with 7 bases in between. The CDR3 is CASSPGNEQFF. The CDR3 DNA reads TGTGCCAGCAGCCCCGGGAATGAGCAGTTCTTC.

The J gene is TRBJ2-1, the V gene TRBV20-1, with 9 positions matching TRBD1. With V trimmed by 3 bases and J by 1 base, 13 bases remained unmatched. The CDR3 has 18 amino acids. Germline V gene data show CDR1 as DFQATT and CDR2 as SNEGSKA (reference sequence). The CDR3, as DNA: TGCAGTGCTAGTAACTTTCGGACAGGGGATTTTTCCTACAATGAGCAGTTCTTC. It specifies CSASNFRTGDFSYNEQFF.

The V gene is TRBV7-9, the J gene TRBJ2-7; D is undetermined. Trimming took off 4 bases at V and 6 bases at J, with 22 bases between the two ends. Germline-derived CDR1 and CDR2 are SEHNR and FQNEAQ (reference sequence). The CDR3 length is 16 residues. CDR3 bases: TGTGCCAGCAGCTCCCTTTGGGCCACCTCCCCTTCCGAGCAGTACTTC. It specifies CASSSLWATSPSEQYF.

The J gene is TRBJ1-6, the V gene TRBV19; 7 bases line up with TRBD1. CDR3 size: 15 residues. Trimming at V came to 3 bases and at J to 10 bases, leaving 9 bases not matched to a gene. Germline V gene lookup returns CDR1 LNHDA and CDR2 SQIVND (reference sequence). Here the CDR3 DNA reads TGTGCCAGTAGTATCGGAGGGGGCGGATTCTCACCCCTCCACTTT. Protein sequence: CASSIGGGGFSPLHF.

V is TRBV5-6 and J is TRBJ1-2; 7 nucleotides align to TRBD1. CDR1 is SGHDT, CDR2 YYEEEE, per germline. This CDR3 has 15 amino acids. V trimming: 4 bases; J trimming: 7 bases; junction bases outside the gene matches: 13. The CDR3 DNA reads as TGTGCCAGCAGCCCCGGGGACAGAAGGGGAAGTGGCTACACCTTC. Its protein product is CASSPGDRRGSGYTF.

CDR3 region: CASSQGPGQGYGYTF. In DNA, the CDR3 is TGTGCCAGCAGCCAAGGTCCGGGACAGGGCTATGGCTACACCTTC. V and J are TRBV3-1 (or the pseudogene TRBV3-2) and TRBJ1-2; 9 nucleotides agree with TRBD1. Trimming took 1 base from V and 4 from J; bases not matched to a gene: 4. This CDR3 spans 15 amino acids. Germline loops: CDR1 LGHDT, CDR2 YNNKEL (reference sequence).

The genes are TRBV30 and TRBJ2-3; TRBD2 might be the D (6 bases). Germline loops: CDR1 GTSNPN, CDR2 SVGIG (reference sequence). V shed 0 bases and J shed 2 bases, with 21 bases lying between them. There are 18 residues in the CDR3. This CDR3 is CAWSVAWAGGNHTDTQYF. The DNA for the CDR3 is TGTGCCTGGAGTGTAGCGTGGGCCGGGGGAAACCACACAGATACGCAGTATTTT.